The source of this TCR beta chain is a study of blood T cell repertoires in COVID-19. Overall study context: COVID-19 samples collected from the United States, Italy and Spain covered acute and convalescent phases.

Clones were sequenced by immunoSEQ multiplex PCR, and TCRdb holds only the in-frame ones, with some missing. The table lists approximately 76,000 clones, 86% of them singletons. The CDR3 extends over 11 amino acids. V gave up 7 bases and J gave up 8 bases, with 6 bases separating them. The material sequenced was peripheral blood. This TCR came from a man older than 75 in a cohort sampled during active COVID-19. The J gene is TRBJ1-6, the V gene TRBV12-3 or TRBV12-4; no clear D. The CDR3 sequence is CASKRDSPLHF. CDR3 in DNA: TGTGCCAGCAAGAGGGATTCACCCCTCCACTTT.